This T cell receptor beta chain emerged from a study of PD-1 blockade in mismatch repair-deficient tumors. Study-level information: Patients had approximately 13 mismatch repair-deficient cancer types, all previously treated and progressing.

Every patient had mismatch repair deficiency by PCR or immunohistochemistry. TCRs were sequenced from three patients responding to pembrolizumab. Of note for this clone: No antigen is known for it.

The method was immunoSEQ multiplex PCR; TCRdb's version includes in-frame clones alone and lacks a portion of them. The table shows approximately 40,000 clones, with around 75% occurring only once. Whole-study results and caveats: After pembrolizumab, tumor-resident clones rose rapidly, then generally contracted before radiologic responses.

The CDR3 contains 12 residues. Trimming left V 5 bases short and J 9 bases short, with 11 bases between. Germline V gives CDR1 SEHNR, CDR2 FQNEAQ (reference sequence). Material: peripheral blood, obtained 4 weeks after starting pembrolizumab. The V call is TRBV7-9, the J call TRBJ2-4; D perhaps matches TRBD1 (5 bases). The receptor's source is an adult with mismatch repair-deficient cancer. The DNA of the CDR3 is TGTGCCAGCAGCGGTCAGGGCAGCATTCAGTACTTC. It codes for CASSGQGSIQYF. The full variable domain, its missing parts supplied by reference TRBV7-9 and TRBJ2-4, is DTGVSQNPRHKITKRGQNVTFRCDPISEHNRLYWYRQTLGQGPEFLTYFQNEAQLEKSRLLSDRFSAERPKGSFSTLEIQRTEQGDSAMYLCASSGQGSIQYFGAGTRLSVL.